This T cell receptor beta chain is drawn from a study of cytomegalovirus exposure and HLA in healthy donors. Study results and caveats: In a later analysis, V- and J-gene trimming of beta chains associated with a DCLRE1C missense variant, replicated independently. Presence/absence analyses assumed roughly uniform sequencing depth across donors.

Each donor was healthy, and each was a bone marrow donor. Note on this clone: No antigen is known for it.

It was with 60 Vbeta and 13 Jbeta primers that the PCR ran. Sequencing was performed with immunoSEQ multiplex PCR; in TCRdb, only in-frame clones are kept and a portion is missing. The sample has some 120,000 clones, less than 80% seen once. Sample: PBMCs. This receptor was obtained from a man aged 50 or older in good health and CMV-seronegative.

The CDR3 bases are TGTGCCAGCAGCGTAGTCGCCGGGTCCTATGGCTACACCTTC. Amino acids: CASSVVAGSYGYTF. The chain is built from TRBV9 and TRBJ1-2; no definite D call. The CDR3 extends over 14 amino acids. V lost 0 bases, J lost 4 bases, and 10 bases lay in between. Germline CDR1 is SGDLS and CDR2 is YYNGEE.